Listed below are T cell receptor beta chains from one sample, sequenced in a study of blood T cell repertoires in COVID-19. The protocol was immunoSEQ multiplex PCR, while the TCRdb copy is restricted to in-frame clones and leaves out a portion. The data hold approximately 240,000 clones, with over 80% observed a single time. Sequenced sample: peripheral blood. The origin of the receptors is an older woman with active or convalescent COVID-19. Each CDR3 is given with its conserved first and last residue. Fields, in order: CDR3 DNA, CDR3 protein, clone size, CDR3 length, J gene, V gene, D gene. D genes are given only for firm matches. Rows may omit the clone size; those that give it use once, few, many or a size class.

TGTGCCAGCAGCTTAGGGAGACAGGGTGGAGGCTACACCTTC	CASSLGRQGGGYTF	.	14	TRBJ1-2	TRBV7-2	TRBD1
TGTGCCAGCAGTGCTAGCTATGGCTACACCTTC	CASSASYGYTF	few	11	TRBJ1-2	TRBV2	.
TGTGCCAGCAGTTACAGCGGCGCGGGGACTGAAGCTTTCTTT	CASSYSGAGTEAFF	.	14	TRBJ1-1	TRBV6-5	.
TGTGCCAGCAGTTTACCTCCGGGACTAGCGGGGGAGACCCAGTACTTC	CASSLPPGLAGETQYF	.	16	TRBJ2-5	TRBV28	TRBD2
TGCGCCAGCAGCTTGGTTGGACAGGTTCCGTCTCAAGAGCAGTACTTC	CASSLVGQVPSQEQYF	few	16	TRBJ2-7	TRBV5-1	TRBD1
TGTGCCAGCAGCATGGGACAGGGATATGGCTACACCTTC	CASSMGQGYGYTF	.	13	TRBJ1-2	TRBV7-3	TRBD1
TGTGCCAGCAGCTTGGTATGGGCAGTTGAGCAGTTCTTC	CASSLVWAVEQFF	once	13	TRBJ2-1	TRBV5-6	.
TGTGCCAGCAGCCAAGAATTGGGACAGGCGATAGAAAAACTGTTTTTT	CASSQELGQAIEKLFF	.	16	TRBJ1-4	TRBV3-1/TRBV3-2	TRBD1
TGTGCCAGCACCTCGGCGGGGGGGGCTACGGATACGCAGTATTTT	CASTSAGGATDTQYF	.	15	TRBJ2-3	TRBV27	TRBD2
TGCGCCAGCAGCGTACGCAGGGGATCACCCCTCCACTTT	CASSVRRGSPLHF	few	13	TRBJ1-6	TRBV5-1	.
TGTGCCAGCAGTTTTGGGGCTTATCAGCCCCAGCATTTT	CASSFGAYQPQHF	.	13	TRBJ1-5	TRBV27	.
TGTGCCACCACCGGGACAGACTTTAACTATGGCTACACCTTC	CATTGTDFNYGYTF	.	14	TRBJ1-2	TRBV10-3	TRBD1
TGTGCCATCAGTGAGTCAGTAGAACGGAGCTATGGCTACACCTTC	CAISESVERSYGYTF	.	15	TRBJ1-2	TRBV10-3	.
TGTGCCAGCAGCCCCTTGGACAGAACCTCTGGAAACACCATATATTTT	CASSPLDRTSGNTIYF	.	16	TRBJ1-3	TRBV14	.
TGTGCCAGCAGCTTACTAGCGGGAGGTGCGAACACCGGGGAGCTGTTTTTT	CASSLLAGGANTGELFF	.	17	TRBJ2-2	TRBV7-9	TRBD2
TGTGCCAGCAGCTTAGGTCGAGGAGCCGGAAACACCATATATTTT	CASSLGRGAGNTIYF	.	15	TRBJ1-3	TRBV7-2	.
TGTGCCAGCAGCTTAGGAGGTAGCTACAATGAGCAGTTCTTC	CASSLGGSYNEQFF	.	14	TRBJ2-1	TRBV11-3	.
TGCGCCAGCAGCTCTCCGGGGGGAACTGAAGCTTTCTTT	CASSSPGGTEAFF	.	13	TRBJ1-1	TRBV5-1	.
TGCGCCAGCACCATCATACAGTCCCAGGCGCCTAACTATGGCTACACCTTC	CASTIIQSQAPNYGYTF	.	17	TRBJ1-2	TRBV23-1	.
TGCGCCAGCAGCCTATTTGGGGGCGTGTTCAATGAGCAGTTCTTC	CASSLFGGVFNEQFF	.	15	TRBJ2-1	TRBV4-1	.
TGTGCCAGCAGCTTAGAACTATACACTGAAGCTTTCTTT	CASSLELYTEAFF	.	13	TRBJ1-1	TRBV13	.
TGTGCCAGTAGTATGGGGTCTAGCGGGAGGGAGACAGATACGCAGTATTTT	CASSMGSSGRETDTQYF	.	17	TRBJ2-3	TRBV19	TRBD2
TGTGCCAGCAGCCAAGAGGGGCCAGGGGGCGAAAAACTGTTTTTT	CASSQEGPGGEKLFF	.	15	TRBJ1-4	TRBV3-1/TRBV3-2	TRBD1
TGCGCCAGCGCAACCGGGGTGGGCACAGATACGCAGTATTTT	CASATGVGTDTQYF	.	14	TRBJ2-3	TRBV5-1	.
TGTGCCAGCAGCGAGAATAGCGGGAGGGCCGACGAGCAGTACTTC	CASSENSGRADEQYF	.	15	TRBJ2-7	TRBV6-5	TRBD2
TGCAGTGCTAGTCCAACTAGCGGGAGGGCCCATGAGCAGTTCTTC	CSASPTSGRAHEQFF	.	15	TRBJ2-1	TRBV20-1	TRBD2
TGTGCCAGCAGTCCCGGGGTATTACGAGAGGACAATCAGCCCCAGCATTTT	CASSPGVLREDNQPQHF	.	17	TRBJ1-5	TRBV6-6	.
TGCGCCAGCAGCGGGGGACAGGGAAGAAACACCATATATTTT	CASSGGQGRNTIYF	.	14	TRBJ1-3	TRBV5-1	TRBD1
TGTGCTAGTGGTTTTCAGGGCAAGACTAGCTATGGCTACACCTTC	CASGFQGKTSYGYTF	.	15	TRBJ1-2	TRBV12-5	.
TGCGCCAGCACCCTGGGAGGGGTTGGAGGAAAAGAGACCCAGTACTTC	CASTLGGVGGKETQYF	.	16	TRBJ2-5	TRBV5-1	TRBD2
TGTGCCAGCAGCCGGAGGGATAGCGGGAGGGAAGGAGATACGCAGTATTTT	CASSRRDSGREGDTQYF	.	17	TRBJ2-3	TRBV4-2	TRBD2
TGCAGTGCGGCAGGGGGAACTGAAGCTTTCTTT	CSAAGGTEAFF	.	11	TRBJ1-1	TRBV20-1	TRBD1
TGTGCCAGCAGCTTAGGACCAGCGGATCAAAACTACGAGCAGTACTTC	CASSLGPADQNYEQYF	few	16	TRBJ2-7	TRBV11-2	.
TGTGCTAGTGGTAAGACTGGCTTTTACGAGCAGTACTTC	CASGKTGFYEQYF	once	13	TRBJ2-7	TRBV12-5	.
TGTGCCAGCAGTTCCCGTTCCAGGACCTACAATGAGCAGTTCTTC	CASSSRSRTYNEQFF	.	15	TRBJ2-1	TRBV28	.
TGTGCCAGTAGTACCCATGGAGCGGCAGATACGCAGTATTTT	CASSTHGAADTQYF	.	14	TRBJ2-3	TRBV19	.
TGCGCCAGCAGCCCGGACAGGTCCTTAGGGACTGAAGCTTTCTTT	CASSPDRSLGTEAFF	.	15	TRBJ1-1	TRBV5-1	TRBD1
TGTGCCACCAGTGATTACGCAGGTACGACGACCGGGGAGCTGTTTTTT	CATSDYAGTTTGELFF	.	16	TRBJ2-2	TRBV24-1	.
TGTGCCAGCAGCTTGGGACTAGCGGTCAGCACAGATACGCAGTATTTT	CASSLGLAVSTDTQYF	.	16	TRBJ2-3	TRBV5-6	TRBD2
TGTGCCAGCAAGGGACTTTCGAACACTGAAGCTTTCTTT	CASKGLSNTEAFF	.	13	TRBJ1-1	TRBV11-2	.
TGTGCCAGCAGCTCTGCGGGGCAGCCCCAGCATTTT	CASSSAGQPQHF	.	12	TRBJ1-5	TRBV7-9	.
TGTGCCAGCAGCCCACAGGGGTCGGGTCAGCCCCAGCATTTT	CASSPQGSGQPQHF	.	14	TRBJ1-5	TRBV7-2	TRBD1
TGTGCCAGCAGCGTGACGTCCGTGAGGGCCCTCATTTCACCCCTCCACTTT	CASSVTSVRALISPLHF	.	17	TRBJ1-6	TRBV7-2	.
TGCCTCCCGACTGCCAACTATGGCTACACCTTC	CLPTANYGYTF	.	11	TRBJ1-2	TRBV20-1	.
TGCGCCAGCAATGACAGCACCGGGGAGCTGTTTTTT	CASNDSTGELFF	.	12	TRBJ2-2	TRBV10-1	.
TGTGCCAGCAGCTTTGGTGACAAAGAAAAACTGTTTTTT	CASSFGDKEKLFF	once	13	TRBJ1-4	TRBV5-5	.